This record looks at one TCR beta chain sequence and its context. Profiled with immunoSEQ multiplex PCR; TCRdb holds only in-frame clones, not every one. The sample carries 200,000 to 250,000 clones, 82% recorded once. V shed 4 bases and J 3 bases; nucleotides not matched to a gene: 6. The CDR3 is 14 amino acids. The V gene's germline CDR1 is KGHSH and CDR2 LQKENI. The Seattle patients, enrolled during active infection, were followed longitudinally. The sample comes from a study of blood T cell repertoires in COVID-19. Study summary: Samples representing acute and convalescent COVID-19 were sourced from the United States, Italy and Spain. Nucleic acid was either cDNA or gDNA, and it came from T cells, B-cell-depleted T cells, or PBMCs.

The J gene is TRBJ2-7, the V gene TRBV18, with 7 bases that match TRBD1. The receptor's source is a woman older than 75 with COVID-19, enrolled during active disease. What was sequenced was peripheral blood. The CDR3 is CASSLGGSLYEQYF. Written as DNA, the CDR3 is TGTGCCAGCTCACTAGGGGGCAGTCTCTACGAGCAGTACTTC.